The 16 T cell receptor beta chains below come from one sample, sequenced in a study of cytomegalovirus exposure and HLA in healthy donors. Data came from immunoSEQ multiplex PCR; TCRdb stores just in-frame clones and leaves some out. The sample has some 140,000 clones, about 86% seen once. Sequenced sample: PBMCs. These receptors were collected from a human donor in good health.

J is TRBJ2-5 and V is TRBV29-1; 8 nucleotides line up with TRBD1. Per germline, CDR1 SQVTM and CDR2 ANQGSEA. With 4 bases clipped from V and 5 bases from J, the junction kept 9 bases outside the gene matches. This CDR3 spans 14 amino acids. The CDR3 region has the DNA TGCAGCGTTGCGGCTTTCAGGGGGCGTGAGACCCAGTACTTC. It translates to CSVAAFRGRETQYF.

The chain links TRBV18 to TRBJ2-3; D is unresolved. The CDR3 extends over 13 amino acids. The V and J ends lost 4 bases and 2 bases respectively, with 7 bases between them. Germline values: CDR1 KGHSH, CDR2 LQKENI. In nucleotides, the CDR3 is TGTGCCAGCTCACTTCCCTCCACAGATACGCAGTATTTT. Translation: CASSLPSTDTQYF.

The chain joins TRBV6-1 to TRBJ1-1; TRBD1 agrees at 10 bases. Trimming took 5 bases from V and 4 from J; bases not matched to a gene: 7. From germline, CDR1 is MNHNS and CDR2 SASEGT. The CDR3 runs to 15 residues. The CDR3 coding sequence is TGTGCCAGCAGTCCAAGACAGGGGGCGCCCACTGAAGCTTTCTTT. Translated: CASSPRQGAPTEAFF.

This chain joins TRBV6-5 and TRBJ2-5; 7 nucleotides line up with TRBD1. CDR1 MNHEY and CDR2 SVGAGI come from the germline V gene. CDR3 size: 15 residues. V lost 8 bases to trimming and J lost 4 bases; unmatched junction nucleotides: 13. This chain's CDR3 is CASQLLGGRGETQYF. Written as DNA, the CDR3 is TGTGCCAGCCAACTACTAGGGGGCCGAGGAGAGACCCAGTACTTC.

Here the CDR3 DNA reads TGTGCCAGCAGTGATCACAGGGGGCAGGGTGAAAAACTGTTTTTT. Its translation is CASSDHRGQGEKLFF. J is TRBJ1-4 and V is TRBV25-1; 9 bases agree with TRBD1. This CDR3 has 15 residues. CDR1 and CDR2 (germline): MGHDK, SYGVNS. The V and J ends lost 3 bases and 7 bases, in that order; junction bases with no gene match: 6.

The sample holds one count of this clone. The V gene is TRBV6-5, the J gene TRBJ1-2; the match to TRBD1 covers 9 bases. Germline V CDR1 and CDR2: MNHEY, SVGAGI. V lost 4 bases, J lost 2 bases, and 2 bases stayed unmatched. This CDR3 has 14 amino acids. In DNA, the CDR3 is TGTGCCAGCAGTTCCGGGACAGGGAACTATGGCTACACCTTC. Protein sequence: CASSSGTGNYGYTF.

The chain carries TRBV19 and TRBJ1-3, with D hard to call. Germline CDR1 reads LNHDA; CDR2 reads SQIVND (reference sequence). The length of the CDR3 is 18 residues. The ends were cut back, 6 bases at V and 0 bases at J, with 21 bases in the middle. The CDR3 loop reads CASSHYGSAVSSGNTIYF. The CDR3 nucleotides read TGTGCCAGTAGCCACTACGGAAGTGCCGTGAGCTCTGGAAACACCATATATTTT.

This clone was detected only once. As DNA, the CDR3 is TGCGCCAGCAGTGAGGACAGCCAAGAGACCCAGTACTTC. As protein: CASSEDSQETQYF. The J gene is TRBJ2-5, the V gene TRBV10-1, with a weak D call TRBD1 (5 bases). Trimming took off 2 bases at V and 1 base at J, with 5 bases between the two ends. CDR1 WNHNN and CDR2 SYGVQD come from the germline V gene (reference sequence). CDR3 length: 13 amino acids.

The rearrangement links TRBV5-8 to TRBJ2-1, with D perhaps TRBD2 (5 bases). Germline loops: CDR1 SGHTS, CDR2 YDEGEE. The CDR3 is made up of 15 amino acids. Trimming left V 10 bases short and J 0 bases short, with 17 bases between. CDR3 region: CASLRGRSSYNEQFF. DNA of the CDR3: TGTGCCTCCCTGAGAGGGAGAAGCTCCTACAATGAGCAGTTCTTC.

The chain uses TRBV27 and TRBJ2-1, with TRBD1 identical over 7 bases. This CDR3 is 18 amino acids long. Germline CDR1 reads MNHEY; CDR2 reads SMNVEV (reference sequence). Trimming cost V 2 bases and J 4 bases; bases outside gene matches: 14. The CDR3 DNA reads as TGTGCCAGCAGTTTAAGGGACAGAATGGTTGGACCGTACAATGAGCAGTTCTTC. Its translation: CASSLRDRMVGPYNEQFF.

A word on this clone: A read error may account for a junction end that differs from germline. The chain employs TRBV6-5 and TRBJ2-7, with 9 nucleotides matching TRBD1. The CDR3 sequence is 12 residues long. CDR1 is MNHEY, CDR2 SVGAGI, per germline. Here the CDR3 reads CASSYGDRDLNF. CDR3 bases: TGTGCCAGCAGTTACGGGGACAGGGATTTGAACTTC.

This chain joins TRBV7-6 and TRBJ2-1; 9 nucleotides align to TRBD2. Trimming took 1 base from V and 4 from J; bases not matched to a gene: 5. The CDR3 has 16 residues. Germline V CDR1 and CDR2: SGHVS, FNYEAQ. This CDR3 reads CASSLEASGTYNEQFF. The CDR3 DNA is TGTGCCAGCAGCTTAGAGGCTAGCGGGACTTACAATGAGCAGTTCTTC.

This sequence joins TRBV6-1 and TRBJ2-5; D uncertain. Germline CDR1 is MNHNS and CDR2 is SASEGT. Deletions cut 6 bases from V and 1 base from J, with 12 bases between. The CDR3 length is 14 residues. In DNA form, the CDR3 reads TGTGCCAGCAGGTTCCCGGTCCCCCAAGAGACCCAGTACTTC. The encoded protein is CASRFPVPQETQYF.

This chain joins TRBV6-5 and TRBJ1-1; 7 nucleotides agree with TRBD1. The CDR3 runs to 15 residues. The ends lost 0 bases at V and 5 bases at J; junction bases unmatched: 6. From germline, CDR1 is MNHEY and CDR2 SVGAGI. The CDR3 nucleotides are TGTGCCAGCAGTTACTCGAGGGACAGTAAAACTGAAGCTTTCTTT. Translation gives CASSYSRDSKTEAFF.

This rearrangement joins TRBV6-1 to TRBJ2-7, with 9 bases aligning to TRBD2. Per the germline V gene, CDR1 is MNHNS and CDR2 is SASEGT. J lost 4 bases, V lost 3 bases, and 1 base had no gene match. The CDR3 extends over 13 amino acids. CDR3 in DNA: TGTGCCAGCAGTGAGAGCGGGAGGTACGAGCAGTACTTC. It is translated as CASSESGRYEQYF.

This chain uses TRBV27 with TRBJ2-3, with D perhaps TRBD2 (5 bases). The ends were cut back, 1 base at V and 2 bases at J, with 10 bases in the middle. The germline CDR1 and CDR2 sequences are MNHEY and SMNVEV (reference sequence). The CDR3 spans 15 residues. CDR3 sequence: CASSLLLGATDTQYF. As DNA, the CDR3 is TGTGCCAGCAGTTTATTGCTGGGAGCCACAGATACGCAGTATTTT.